A selection of T cell receptor beta chains follows, all from one sample in a study of vaccination and CD4 T cells after COVID-19. Their antigens are not known. MiXCR, run by TCRdb on the PCR reads, gives a single entry per CDR3 protein. The data contain 9,500 to 15,000 distinct CDR3 sequences, around half of them singletons. Input material: CD4+ T cells from blood, cultured in vitro. All receptors come from a human donor who had recovered from COVID-19. The CDR3 runs from the conserved cysteine through the conserved F or W.

>TRBV7-3
CASSLTSASDTQYF
>TRBV28
CAVNRDSNTGELFF
>TRBV6-4
CASSDPGQGDEQFF
>TRBV10-1
CASSESTGREQYF
>TRBV6-5
CASSYRGTSYEQYF
>TRBV7-2
CASSQRAGWGAQYF
>TRBV20-1
CSAPGDSGGGTDTQYF
>TRBV12-3/TRBV12-4
CASSYGETQYF
>TRBV20-1
CSASAGTSVNTQYF
>TRBV24-1
CATSEPGFDQPQHF
>TRBV30
CAWTKDRGNSPLHF
>TRBV20-1
CSHRGPGRNTEAFF
>TRBV20-1
CSASDETSGKWTYNEQFF
>TRBV7-7
CASSKDRQETQYF
>TRBV7-2
CASSPGLGGLAGGGEQFF
>TRBV6-4
CASSETSGSAGELFF
>TRBV20-1
CSASRPAGLTDTQYF
>TRBV5-1
CASSLASAGVGEQYF
>TRBV7-2
CASRPFWGRDYEQYF
>TRBV6-1
CASSPSGLAGGPTQYF
>TRBV20-1
CSARGQEYGGYTF
>TRBV20-1
CSAIGGGPQNIQYF
>TRBV7-2
CASSPLMGDTQYF
>TRBV6-1
CASSDIAVEQFF
>TRBV20-1
CSAQSRNNEQFF
>TRBV24-1
CATSDRTGGVVGELFF
>TRBV20-1
CSALSGRAPEQYF
>TRBV24-1
CATSQPGDTDTQYF
>TRBV6-5
CASSYDRDWDYGYTF
>TRBV11-3
CASTGRDEAFF